This T cell receptor beta chain was observed in a study of T-cell memory formation after mild COVID-19. Study-wide results and caveats: Whether second-wave clones peaking at day 37 were SARS-CoV-2 specific went unconfirmed.

Points on this clonotype: Antigen specificity is unknown.

CDR3 size: 17 residues. The germline CDR1 and CDR2 sequences are LGHNA and YSLEER. V was pared by 1 base and J by 1 base, with 16 bases between. TCRdb passed the 5' RACE reads through MiXCR, listing each CDR3 protein once. The sample records fewer than 400,000 distinct CDR3 sequences, approximately 15% being singletons. The rearrangement links TRBV4-3 to TRBJ1-1, with D uncertain. The TCR comes from a man in his late teens or twenties who had mild COVID-19 (a few samples of this study predate the infection). Cell type and time point are not known. The specimen was PBMCs or a T cell subset sorted from them (not recorded which). CDR3 DNA: TGCGCCAGCAGCCAAGCGTCGGGAATCAACTCGAACACTGAAGCTTTCTTT. Residues: CASSQASGINSNTEAFF.